These T cell receptor beta chains were read from a single sample in a study of spatial heterogeneity in lung cancer. TCRdb processed the 5' RACE reads anew with MiXCR; each CDR3 protein has one entry. The sample carries about 43,000 distinct CDR3 sequences, 20% to 25% recorded once. The sequences come from PBMCs, collected at follow-up. These receptors came from a female donor with early-stage non-small cell lung cancer. CDR3s include the opening cysteine and the closing phenylalanine or tryptophan. Each record gives: V gene, J gene, clone size, D gene, CDR3 DNA, CDR3 protein. A D gene is named only where the DNA matches it firmly. Clone size is stated in some rows and not others, as once, few, many or a class when expanded.

>TRBV20-1|TRBJ2-7|many|.
TGCAGTGCTAGAGTGGGTAAGGGTCCCCACGAGCAGTACTTC
CSARVGKGPHEQYF
>TRBV10-3|TRBJ2-3|few|.
TGTGCCATCAGTAAAATGGACGGATCAGGCACAGATACGCAGTATTTT
CAISKMDGSGTDTQYF
>TRBV7-3|TRBJ2-3|.|.
TGTGCCAGCAGCCCAAGGGGCTTTGTGGCGGGGGCTCCACCAGATACGCAGTATTTT
CASSPRGFVAGAPPDTQYF
>TRBV14|TRBJ1-6|.|.
TGTGCCAGCAGCCGTAGACTTAATTCACCCCTCCACTTT
CASSRRLNSPLHF
>TRBV29-1|TRBJ1-2|.|TRBD1
TGCAGCGTTGCGGGGACAGGGGCTGACTATGGCTACACCTTC
CSVAGTGADYGYTF
>TRBV20-1|TRBJ2-1|.|.
TGCAGTGCTAGAGATAGAACGGGACTCATTCCCGCGTACAATGAGCAGTTCTTC
CSARDRTGLIPAYNEQFF
>TRBV29-1|TRBJ2-3|.|.
TGCAGCGTGGGGGGGCCTACAGATACGCAGTATTTT
CSVGGPTDTQYF
>TRBV5-1|TRBJ1-2|many|.
TGCGCCAGCAGCTTAGAGGGACGCGGCTACACCTTC
CASSLEGRGYTF
>TRBV7-3|TRBJ2-3|few|.
TGTGCCAGCAGCCAACTCGGGTCTCAAAGCGATACGCAGTATTTT
CASSQLGSQSDTQYF
>TRBV20-1|TRBJ2-6|many|.
TGCAGTGCTAGAGATGTTAGCGGAAGGTCTGGGGCCAACGTCCTGACTTTC
CSARDVSGRSGANVLTF
>TRBV20-1|TRBJ2-3|.|TRBD2
TGCAGTGCACATGGGACTAGCGGGGGGCCAGATACGCAGTATTTT
CSAHGTSGGPDTQYF
>TRBV20-1|TRBJ2-7|.|.
TGCAGTGCTAGGGACGTTTCCTACGAGCAGTACTTC
CSARDVSYEQYF
>TRBV19|TRBJ2-3|once|TRBD2
TGTGCCAGTACCACTAGCGGGGGATATACGCAGTATTTT
CASTTSGGYTQYF
>TRBV5-1|TRBJ2-5|.|.
TGCGCCAGCAGCTTGGAGGCCTCCGGGGGGACCCAGTACTTC
CASSLEASGGTQYF
>TRBV20-1|TRBJ2-7|.|TRBD2
TGCAGTGCTAGTTTGGCGGGAGTTTCCGAGCAGTACTTC
CSASLAGVSEQYF
>TRBV5-6|TRBJ1-5|.|.
TGTGCCAGCAGTAACGGCGGGGCCCCGAGGGGGAATCAGCCCCAGCATTTT
CASSNGGAPRGNQPQHF
>TRBV11-2|TRBJ2-1|.|TRBD1
TGTGCCAGTAGCTTAGACAGGGAATACAATGAGCAGTTCTTC
CASSLDREYNEQFF
>TRBV4-1|TRBJ2-6|.|.
TGCGCCAGCAGCCAGAGCTGGCCCAACGTCCTGACTTTC
CASSQSWPNVLTF
>TRBV3-1|TRBJ1-1|many|.
TGTGCCAGCAGCCAAGGGCTTTCGCGGAACACTGAAGCTTTCTTT
CASSQGLSRNTEAFF
>TRBV25-1|TRBJ1-5|.|.
TGTGCCAGCAGTCTGCAGGGCTATCAGCCCCAGCATTTT
CASSLQGYQPQHF
>TRBV7-9|TRBJ1-2|.|.
TGTGCCAGCAGCTCTGCGGCTAACTATGGCTACACCTTC
CASSSAANYGYTF